This entry concerns a single T cell receptor beta chain. The source of the sample is a study of blood T cell repertoires in COVID-19. Individuals aged about 18 to 100 years were recruited from approximately 22 US areas. Clinical history as reported by participants underpinned cohort assignment. Recovered Cohort 3 donors showed two negative PCRs, clearance, or symptom resolution. Germline V gene sequence: CDR1 MNHEY, CDR2 SMNVEV (reference sequence). V dropped 3 bases and J dropped 0 bases, with 9 bases sitting between them. The CDR3 runs 14 residues. Per the authors' pipeline: Estimated nucleated cell counts came from reference gene primer amplification. Clones were sequenced by immunoSEQ multiplex PCR, and TCRdb holds only the in-frame ones, with some missing. The V and J calls and clone size come from that table; D and trimming were worked out from the DNA. Here the sample spans roughly 290,000 clones, around 90% being singletons.

This TCR came from a woman aged 40 to 50 who had recovered from COVID-19. The sequenced sample was PBMCs or T cells enriched from blood (not recorded which). The chain has TRBV27 and TRBJ2-7; D perhaps matches TRBD2 (5 bases). Here the CDR3 reads CASSFRDPSYEQYF. The CDR3 nucleotides read TGTGCCAGCAGTTTCCGGGATCCCTCCTACGAGCAGTACTTC.